Reported below is one TCR beta chain. This entry comes from a study of blood T cell repertoires in COVID-19. Study summary: T cells, B-cell-depleted T cells, or PBMCs supplied cDNA or gDNA.

As handled by the study authors: Amplification of reference gene primers provided the estimated nucleated cell counts. Assay used: immunoSEQ multiplex PCR; TCRdb lists only in-frame clones, some missing. That table gives V, J and clone size, and the DNA gave D and trimming. The top ten hold 2.5% to 3.5% of the sample, which has tens of thousands of clones, more than 85% seen once. The TCR was taken from a human donor in a cohort sampled during active COVID-19. Material: peripheral blood.

The CDR3 DNA reads TGTGCCAGCAGTGACTGGACAGGGCCCGACACTGAAGCTTTCTTT. The encoded protein is CASSDWTGPDTEAFF. V and J are TRBV6-4 and TRBJ1-1; 8 bases map to TRBD1. The germline gives CDR1 MRHNA, CDR2 SNTAGT. The ends lost 1 base at V and 3 bases at J; junction bases unmatched: 4. The CDR3 sequence is 15 residues long.